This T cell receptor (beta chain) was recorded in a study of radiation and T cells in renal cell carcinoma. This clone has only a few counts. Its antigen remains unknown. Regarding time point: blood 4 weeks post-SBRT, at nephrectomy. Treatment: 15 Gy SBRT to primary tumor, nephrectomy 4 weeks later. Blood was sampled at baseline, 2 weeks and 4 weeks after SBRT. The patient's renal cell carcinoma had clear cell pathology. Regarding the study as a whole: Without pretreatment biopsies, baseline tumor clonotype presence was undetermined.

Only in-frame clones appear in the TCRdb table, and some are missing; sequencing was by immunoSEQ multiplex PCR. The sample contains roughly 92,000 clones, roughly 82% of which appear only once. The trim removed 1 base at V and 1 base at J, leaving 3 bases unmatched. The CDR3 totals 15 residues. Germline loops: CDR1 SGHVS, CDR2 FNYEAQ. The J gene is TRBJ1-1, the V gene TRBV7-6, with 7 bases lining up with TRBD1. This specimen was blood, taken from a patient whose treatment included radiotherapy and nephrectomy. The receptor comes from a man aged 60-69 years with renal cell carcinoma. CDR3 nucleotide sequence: TGTGCCAGCAGCTTAGGCCGGGACAGGAACACTGAAGCTTTCTTT. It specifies CASSLGRDRNTEAFF.